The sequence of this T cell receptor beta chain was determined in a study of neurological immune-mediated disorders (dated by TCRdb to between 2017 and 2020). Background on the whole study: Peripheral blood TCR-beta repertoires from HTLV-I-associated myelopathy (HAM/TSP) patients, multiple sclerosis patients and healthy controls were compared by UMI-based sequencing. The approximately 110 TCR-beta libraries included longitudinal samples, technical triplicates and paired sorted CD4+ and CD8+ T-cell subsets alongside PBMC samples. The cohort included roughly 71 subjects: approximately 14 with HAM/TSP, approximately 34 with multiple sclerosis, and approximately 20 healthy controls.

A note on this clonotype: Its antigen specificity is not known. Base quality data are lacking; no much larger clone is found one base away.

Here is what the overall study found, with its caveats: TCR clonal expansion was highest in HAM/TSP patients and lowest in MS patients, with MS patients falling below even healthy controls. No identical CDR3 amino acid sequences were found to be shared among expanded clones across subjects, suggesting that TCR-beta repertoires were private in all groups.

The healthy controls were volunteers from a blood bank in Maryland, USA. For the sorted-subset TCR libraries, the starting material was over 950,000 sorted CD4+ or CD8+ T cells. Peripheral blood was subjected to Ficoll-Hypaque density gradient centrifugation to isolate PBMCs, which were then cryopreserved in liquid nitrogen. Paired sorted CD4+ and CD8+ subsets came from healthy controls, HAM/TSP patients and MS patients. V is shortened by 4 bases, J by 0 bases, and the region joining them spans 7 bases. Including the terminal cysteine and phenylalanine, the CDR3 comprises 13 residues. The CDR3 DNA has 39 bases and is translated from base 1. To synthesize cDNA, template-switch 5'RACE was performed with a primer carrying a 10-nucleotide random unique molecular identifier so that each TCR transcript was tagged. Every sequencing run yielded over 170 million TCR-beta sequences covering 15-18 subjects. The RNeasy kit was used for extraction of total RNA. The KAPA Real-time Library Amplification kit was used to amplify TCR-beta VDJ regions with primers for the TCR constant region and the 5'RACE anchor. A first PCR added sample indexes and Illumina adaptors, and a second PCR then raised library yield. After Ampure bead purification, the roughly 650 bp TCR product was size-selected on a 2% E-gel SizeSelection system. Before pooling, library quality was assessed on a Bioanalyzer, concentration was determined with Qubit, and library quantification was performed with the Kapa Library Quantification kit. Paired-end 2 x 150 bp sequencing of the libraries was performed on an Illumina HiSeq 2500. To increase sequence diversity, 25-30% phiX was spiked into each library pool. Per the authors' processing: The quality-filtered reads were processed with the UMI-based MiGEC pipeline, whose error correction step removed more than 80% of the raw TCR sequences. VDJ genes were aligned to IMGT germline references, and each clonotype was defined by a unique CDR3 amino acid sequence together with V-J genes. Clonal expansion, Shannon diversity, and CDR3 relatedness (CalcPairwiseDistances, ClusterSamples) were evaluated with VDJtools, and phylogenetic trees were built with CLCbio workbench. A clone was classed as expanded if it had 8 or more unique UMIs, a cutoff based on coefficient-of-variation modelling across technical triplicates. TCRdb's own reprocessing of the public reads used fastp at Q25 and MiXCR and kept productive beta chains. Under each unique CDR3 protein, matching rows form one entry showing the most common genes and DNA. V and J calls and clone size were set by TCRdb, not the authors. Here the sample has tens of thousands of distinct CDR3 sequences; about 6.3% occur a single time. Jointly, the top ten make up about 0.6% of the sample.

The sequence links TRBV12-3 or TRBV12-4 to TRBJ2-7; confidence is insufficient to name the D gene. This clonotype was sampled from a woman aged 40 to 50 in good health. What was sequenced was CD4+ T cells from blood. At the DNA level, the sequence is TGTGCCAGCAGTTGGGCATTCTCCTACGAGCAGTACTTC. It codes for CASSWAFSYEQYF.